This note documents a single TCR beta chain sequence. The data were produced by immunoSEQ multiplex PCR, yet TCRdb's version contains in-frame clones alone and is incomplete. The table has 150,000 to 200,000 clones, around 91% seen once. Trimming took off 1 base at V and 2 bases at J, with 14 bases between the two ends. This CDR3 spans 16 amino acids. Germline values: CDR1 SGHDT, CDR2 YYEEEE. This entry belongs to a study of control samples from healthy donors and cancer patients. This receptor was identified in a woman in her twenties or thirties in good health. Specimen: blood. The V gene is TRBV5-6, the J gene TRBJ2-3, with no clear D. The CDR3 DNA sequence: TGTGCCAGCAGCTTGAACTATGGCGGATTCACAGATACGCAGTATTTT. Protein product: CASSLNYGGFTDTQYF.